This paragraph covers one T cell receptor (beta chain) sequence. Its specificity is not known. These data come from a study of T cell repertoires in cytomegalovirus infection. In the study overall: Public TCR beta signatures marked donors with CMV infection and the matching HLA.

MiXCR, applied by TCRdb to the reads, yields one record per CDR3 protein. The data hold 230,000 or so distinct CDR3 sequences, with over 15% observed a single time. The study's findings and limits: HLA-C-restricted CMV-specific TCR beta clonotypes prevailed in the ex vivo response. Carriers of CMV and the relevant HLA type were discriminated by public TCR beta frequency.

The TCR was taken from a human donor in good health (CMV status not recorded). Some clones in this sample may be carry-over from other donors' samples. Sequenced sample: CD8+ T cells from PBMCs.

The CDR3 bases are TGCAGCGCTAGGGACAGGGGGTACAATGAGCAGTTCTTC. It yields the protein CSARDRGYNEQFF. V is TRBV29-1 and J is TRBJ2-1; 11 nucleotides match TRBD1. J lost 4 bases, V lost 7 bases, and 3 bases had no gene match. CDR1 SQVTM and CDR2 ANQGSEA come from the germline V gene. The CDR3 length is 13 residues.